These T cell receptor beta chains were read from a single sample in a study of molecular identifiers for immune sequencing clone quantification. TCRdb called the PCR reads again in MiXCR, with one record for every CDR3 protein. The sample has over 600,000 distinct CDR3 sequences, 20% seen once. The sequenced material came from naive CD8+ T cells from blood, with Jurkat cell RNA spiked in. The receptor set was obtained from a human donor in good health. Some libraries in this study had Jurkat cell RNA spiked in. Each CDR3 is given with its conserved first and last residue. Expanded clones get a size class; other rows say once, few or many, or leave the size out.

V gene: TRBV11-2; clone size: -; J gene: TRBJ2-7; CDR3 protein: CASSHYGAGSYEQYF
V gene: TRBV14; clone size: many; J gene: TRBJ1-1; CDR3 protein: CASSHEYTEAFF
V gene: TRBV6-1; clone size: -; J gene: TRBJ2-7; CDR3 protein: CASSEFQGVIYEQYF
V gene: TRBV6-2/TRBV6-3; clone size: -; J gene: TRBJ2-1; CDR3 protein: CASRPRKPGTVSYNEQFF
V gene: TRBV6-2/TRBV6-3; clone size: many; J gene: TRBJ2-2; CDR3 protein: CASYPEPGLRLNGELFF
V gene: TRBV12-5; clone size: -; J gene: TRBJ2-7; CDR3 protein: CASGSGPSYEQYF
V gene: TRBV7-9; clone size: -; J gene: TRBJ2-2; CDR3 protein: CASSPGTSGANTGELFF
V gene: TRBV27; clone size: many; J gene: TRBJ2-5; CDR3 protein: CASRKTGGQETQYF
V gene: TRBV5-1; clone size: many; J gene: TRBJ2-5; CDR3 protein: CASSVDRGRGETQYF
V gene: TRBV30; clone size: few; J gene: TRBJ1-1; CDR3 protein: CAWRSTGNTEAFF
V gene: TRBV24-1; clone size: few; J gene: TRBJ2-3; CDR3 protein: CATSDYGTGTDTQYF
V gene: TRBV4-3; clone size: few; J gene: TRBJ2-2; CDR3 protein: CASSQDSGFSNTGELFF
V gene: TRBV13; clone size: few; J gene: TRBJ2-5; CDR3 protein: CASSLGTGGNQETQYF
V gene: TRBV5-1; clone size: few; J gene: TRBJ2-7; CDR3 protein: CASSFFSGSSYEQYF
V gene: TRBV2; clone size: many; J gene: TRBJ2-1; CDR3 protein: CASTSLASSYNEQFF
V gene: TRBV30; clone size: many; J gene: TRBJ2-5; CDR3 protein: CAWSVGAFSGETQYF
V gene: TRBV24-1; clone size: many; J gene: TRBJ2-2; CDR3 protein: CATSDLWGTDTGELFF
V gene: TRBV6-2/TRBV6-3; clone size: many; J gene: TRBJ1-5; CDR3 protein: CASSYRDLPVPQHF
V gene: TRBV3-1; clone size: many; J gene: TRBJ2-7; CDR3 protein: CASSQVLRGTGSYEQYF
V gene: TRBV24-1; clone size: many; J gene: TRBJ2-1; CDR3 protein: CATSEGLAGAYNEQFF
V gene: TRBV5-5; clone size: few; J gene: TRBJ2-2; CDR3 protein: CASSFQRGFTGELFF
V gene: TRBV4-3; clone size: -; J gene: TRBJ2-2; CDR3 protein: CASSQDRLGLGELFF
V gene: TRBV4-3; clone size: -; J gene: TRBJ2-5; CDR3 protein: CASSQDGPATGDLTETQYF
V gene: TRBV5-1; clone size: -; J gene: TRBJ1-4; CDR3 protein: CASSPDGYNEKLFF
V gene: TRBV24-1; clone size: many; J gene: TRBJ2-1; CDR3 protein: CATSSGRYDEQFF
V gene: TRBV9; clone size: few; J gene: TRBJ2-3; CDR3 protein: CASSVGGGTIDTQYF
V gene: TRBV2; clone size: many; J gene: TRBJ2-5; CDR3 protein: CASRKEGVFQETQYF
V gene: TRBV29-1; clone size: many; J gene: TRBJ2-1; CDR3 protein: CSERVSGDEQFF
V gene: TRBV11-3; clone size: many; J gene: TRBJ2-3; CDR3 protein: CASSLDRAGDRTDTQYF